Each of the 2 T cell receptor beta chains below was sequenced from the same sample in a study of lymphopenia after photon versus proton radiotherapy. Clones were read by immunoSEQ multiplex PCR, and TCRdb kept only the in-frame ones, dropping some. The sample has around 50,000 clones, around 85% seen once. This specimen was peripheral blood, taken from a patient treated with proton-based radiotherapy. The receptor source for this set is a man aged 55 to 70 with pancreatic cancer.

The chain uses TRBV10-2 and TRBJ2-7; 9 bases are a match to TRBD2. J gave up 3 bases and V 4 bases, and 4 bases lay outside the gene matches. Germline V gene sequence: CDR1 WSHSY, CDR2 SAAADI. The CDR3 is made up of 14 amino acids. CDR3 in DNA: TGCGCCAGCAGTGGTAGCGGGAGAGTCTACGAGCAGTACTTC. This translates into CASSGSGRVYEQYF.

The CDR3 bases are TGTGCCACCAGGACAGGGGTCTCCTACGAGCAGTACTTC. It yields the protein CATRTGVSYEQYF. The V gene is TRBV28, the J gene TRBJ2-7; TRBD1 aligns across 9 bases. The length of the CDR3 is 13 residues. From germline, CDR1 is MDHEN and CDR2 SYDVKM. Germline trimming cut 10 bases from V and 0 bases from J; bases unmatched to any gene: 4.